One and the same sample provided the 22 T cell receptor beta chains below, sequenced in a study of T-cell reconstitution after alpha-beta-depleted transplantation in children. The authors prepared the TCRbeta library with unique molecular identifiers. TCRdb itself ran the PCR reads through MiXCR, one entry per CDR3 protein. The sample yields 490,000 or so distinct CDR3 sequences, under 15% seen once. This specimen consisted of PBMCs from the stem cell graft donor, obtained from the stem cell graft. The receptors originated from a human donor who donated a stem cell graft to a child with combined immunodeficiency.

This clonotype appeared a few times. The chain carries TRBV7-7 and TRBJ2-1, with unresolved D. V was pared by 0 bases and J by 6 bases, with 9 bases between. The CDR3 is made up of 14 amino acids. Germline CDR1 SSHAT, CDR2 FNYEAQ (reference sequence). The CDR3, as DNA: TGTGCCAGCAGCTTAGCTCCTGTTTCCAATGAGCAGTTCTTC. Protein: CASSLAPVSNEQFF.

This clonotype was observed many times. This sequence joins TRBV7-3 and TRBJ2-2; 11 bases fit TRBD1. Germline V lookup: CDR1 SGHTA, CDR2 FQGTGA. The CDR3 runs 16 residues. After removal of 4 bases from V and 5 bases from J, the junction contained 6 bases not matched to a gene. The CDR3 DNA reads TGTGCCAGCAGCTCCGGACAGGGGGCGCGGACCGGGGAGCTGTTTTTT. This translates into CASSSGQGARTGELFF.

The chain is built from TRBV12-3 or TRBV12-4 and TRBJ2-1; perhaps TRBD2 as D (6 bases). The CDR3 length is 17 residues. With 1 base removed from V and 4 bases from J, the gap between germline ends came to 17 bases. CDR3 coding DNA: TGTGCCAGCAGTTTAGGCGCGCGGGGACCCACATACAATGAGCAGTTCTTC. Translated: CASSLGARGPTYNEQFF.

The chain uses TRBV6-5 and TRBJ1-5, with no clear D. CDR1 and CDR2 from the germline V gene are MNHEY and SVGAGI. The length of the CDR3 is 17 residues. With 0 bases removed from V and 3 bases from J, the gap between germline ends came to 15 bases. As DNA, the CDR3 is TGTGCCAGCAGTTACTCGTCTATGGGGAGCTACAATCAGCCCCAGCATTTT. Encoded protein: CASSYSSMGSYNQPQHF.

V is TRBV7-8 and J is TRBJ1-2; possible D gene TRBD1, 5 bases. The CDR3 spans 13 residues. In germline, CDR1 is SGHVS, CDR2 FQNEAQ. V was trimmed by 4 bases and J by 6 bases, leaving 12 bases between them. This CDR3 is CASSSRGLDGYTF. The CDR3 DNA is TGTGCCAGCAGCTCAAGGGGACTCGATGGCTACACCTTC.

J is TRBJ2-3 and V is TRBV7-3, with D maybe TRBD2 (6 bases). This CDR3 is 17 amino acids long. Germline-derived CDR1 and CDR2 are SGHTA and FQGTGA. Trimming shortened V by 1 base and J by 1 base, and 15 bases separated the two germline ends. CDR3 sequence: CASSLIGTPRGTDTQYF. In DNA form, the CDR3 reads TGTGCCAGCAGCTTAATTGGGACTCCGAGAGGCACAGATACGCAGTATTTT.

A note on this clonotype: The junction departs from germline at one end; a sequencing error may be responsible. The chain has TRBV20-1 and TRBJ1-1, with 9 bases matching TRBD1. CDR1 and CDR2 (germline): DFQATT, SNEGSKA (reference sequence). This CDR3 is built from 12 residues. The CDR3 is CSARLDRGEAYF. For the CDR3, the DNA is TGCAGTGCTCGTCTGGACAGGGGTGAAGCTTACTTT.

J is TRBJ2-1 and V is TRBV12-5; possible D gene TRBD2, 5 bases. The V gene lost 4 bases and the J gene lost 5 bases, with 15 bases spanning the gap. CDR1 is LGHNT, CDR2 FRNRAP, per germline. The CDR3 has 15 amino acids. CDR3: CASGSFPGNHNEQFF. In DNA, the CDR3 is TGTGCTAGTGGTTCTTTCCCCGGGAACCACAATGAGCAGTTCTTC.

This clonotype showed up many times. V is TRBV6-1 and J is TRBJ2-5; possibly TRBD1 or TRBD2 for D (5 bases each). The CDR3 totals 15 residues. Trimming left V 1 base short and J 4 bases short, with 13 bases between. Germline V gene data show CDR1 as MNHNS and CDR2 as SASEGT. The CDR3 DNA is TGTGCCAGCAGTGAAGAGGGGACGATCGCAGAGACCCAGTACTTC. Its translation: CASSEEGTIAETQYF.

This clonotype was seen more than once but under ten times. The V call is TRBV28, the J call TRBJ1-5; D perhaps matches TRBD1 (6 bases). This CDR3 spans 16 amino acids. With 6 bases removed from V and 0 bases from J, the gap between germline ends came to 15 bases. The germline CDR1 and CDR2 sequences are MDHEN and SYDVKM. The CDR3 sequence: CASRDPQGRSNQPQHF. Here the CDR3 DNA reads TGTGCCAGCAGGGACCCCCAGGGGCGTAGCAATCAGCCCCAGCATTTT. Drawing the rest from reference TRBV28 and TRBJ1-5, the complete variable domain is DVKVTQSSRYLVKRTGEKVFLECVQDMDHENMFWYRQDPGLGLRLIYFSYDVKMKEKGDIPEGYSVSREKKERFSLILESASTNQTSMYLCASRDPQGRSNQPQHFGDGTRLSIL.

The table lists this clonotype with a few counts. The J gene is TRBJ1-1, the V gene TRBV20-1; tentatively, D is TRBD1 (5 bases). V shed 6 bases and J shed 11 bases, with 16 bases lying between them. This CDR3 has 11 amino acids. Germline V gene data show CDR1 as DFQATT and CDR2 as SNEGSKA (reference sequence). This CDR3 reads CSAHRPPGAFF. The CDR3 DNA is TGCAGTGCCCACAGGCCCCCTGGGGCTTTCTTT.

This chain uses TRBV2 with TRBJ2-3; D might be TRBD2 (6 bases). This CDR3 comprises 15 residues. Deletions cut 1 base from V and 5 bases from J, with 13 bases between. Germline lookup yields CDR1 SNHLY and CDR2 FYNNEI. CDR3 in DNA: TGTGCCAGCAGTGAAGGTCACATGGGAGGAGATACGCAGTATTTT. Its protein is CASSEGHMGGDTQYF.

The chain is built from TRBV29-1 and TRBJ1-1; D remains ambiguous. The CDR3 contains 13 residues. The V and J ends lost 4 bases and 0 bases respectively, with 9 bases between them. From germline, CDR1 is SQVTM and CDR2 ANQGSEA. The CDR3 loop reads CSVGGLLNTEAFF. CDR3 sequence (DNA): TGCAGCGTTGGGGGTCTACTGAACACTGAAGCTTTCTTT.

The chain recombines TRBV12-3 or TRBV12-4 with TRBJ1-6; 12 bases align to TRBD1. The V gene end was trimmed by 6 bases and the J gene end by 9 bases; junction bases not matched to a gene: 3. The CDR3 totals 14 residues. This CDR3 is CASRGTGGISPLHF. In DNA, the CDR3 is TGTGCCAGCAGGGGGACAGGGGGCATTTCACCCCTCCACTTT.

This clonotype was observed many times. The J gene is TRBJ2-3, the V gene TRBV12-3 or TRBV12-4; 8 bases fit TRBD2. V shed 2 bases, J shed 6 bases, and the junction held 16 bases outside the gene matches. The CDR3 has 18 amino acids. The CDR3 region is CASSLYRGGGLSLDTQYF. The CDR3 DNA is TGTGCCAGCAGTTTATATCGGGGCGGGGGGCTCTCCCTGGATACGCAGTATTTT.

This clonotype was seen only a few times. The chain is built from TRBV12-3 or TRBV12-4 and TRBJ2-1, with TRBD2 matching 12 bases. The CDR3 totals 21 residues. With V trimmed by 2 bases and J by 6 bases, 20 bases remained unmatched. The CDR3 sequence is CASSLLPPTSGGFGKINEQFF. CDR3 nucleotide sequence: TGTGCCAGCAGTTTACTGCCCCCGACTAGCGGGGGATTCGGAAAAATCAATGAGCAGTTCTTC.

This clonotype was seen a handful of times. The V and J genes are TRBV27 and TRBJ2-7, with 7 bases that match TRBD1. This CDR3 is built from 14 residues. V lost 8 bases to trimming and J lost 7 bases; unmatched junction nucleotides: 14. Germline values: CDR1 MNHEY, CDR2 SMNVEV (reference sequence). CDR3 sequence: CASGQGTAGGEQYF. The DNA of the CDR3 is TGTGCCAGCGGTCAGGGGACAGCCGGTGGGGAGCAGTACTTC.

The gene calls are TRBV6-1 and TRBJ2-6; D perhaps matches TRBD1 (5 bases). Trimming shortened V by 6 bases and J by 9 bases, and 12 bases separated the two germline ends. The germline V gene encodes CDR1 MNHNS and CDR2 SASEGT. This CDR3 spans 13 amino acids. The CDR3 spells CASRLRQFNVLTF. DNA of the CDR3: TGTGCCAGCAGACTTAGACAGTTCAACGTCCTGACTTTC.

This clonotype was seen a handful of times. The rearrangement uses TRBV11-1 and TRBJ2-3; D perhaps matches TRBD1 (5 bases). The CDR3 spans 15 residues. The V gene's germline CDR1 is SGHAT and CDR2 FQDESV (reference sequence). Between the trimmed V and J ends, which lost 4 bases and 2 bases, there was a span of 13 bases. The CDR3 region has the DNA TGTGCCAGCAGCTCAACAGGATTTCACACAGATACGCAGTATTTT. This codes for CASSSTGFHTDTQYF.

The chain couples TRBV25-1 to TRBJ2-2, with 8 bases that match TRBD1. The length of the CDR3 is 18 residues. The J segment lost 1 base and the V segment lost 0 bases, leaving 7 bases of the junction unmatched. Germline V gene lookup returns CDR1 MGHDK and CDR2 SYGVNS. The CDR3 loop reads CASSEYFVGTGNTGELFF. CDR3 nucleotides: TGTGCCAGCAGTGAATATTTTGTTGGGACAGGGAACACCGGGGAGCTGTTTTTT.

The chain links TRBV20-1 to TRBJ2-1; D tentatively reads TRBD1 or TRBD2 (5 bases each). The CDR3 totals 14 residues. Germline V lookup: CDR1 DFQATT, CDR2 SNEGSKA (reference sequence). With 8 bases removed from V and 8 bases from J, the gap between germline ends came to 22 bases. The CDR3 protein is CSYRPGPTRDEQFF. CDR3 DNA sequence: TGCAGTTATCGACCGGGACCCACTCGGGATGAGCAGTTCTTC.

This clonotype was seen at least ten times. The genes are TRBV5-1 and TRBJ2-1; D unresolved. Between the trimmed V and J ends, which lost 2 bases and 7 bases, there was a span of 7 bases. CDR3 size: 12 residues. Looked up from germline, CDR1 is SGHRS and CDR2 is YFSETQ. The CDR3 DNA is TGCGCCAGCAGCTTATACGGTAATGAGCAGTTCTTC. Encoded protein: CASSLYGNEQFF.